This TCR beta chain was sequenced in a study of blood T cell repertoires in COVID-19. Per the original methods: Amplifying reference gene primers gave estimates of nucleated cell counts. Data came from immunoSEQ multiplex PCR; TCRdb stores just in-frame clones and leaves some out. That table gives V, J and clone size, and the DNA gave D and trimming. There are tens of thousands of clones in the sample; 75% to 80% occur only once, and approximately 30% lies in the top ten. This CDR3 has 15 amino acids. The germline V gene has CDR1 SGHAT and CDR2 FQNNGV. The ends lost 9 bases at V and 5 bases at J; junction bases unmatched: 7.

The sequencing input was peripheral blood. V is TRBV11-2 and J is TRBJ2-3; 14 bases map to TRBD2. This clonotype was obtained from a woman in her sixties or seventies with acute or convalescent COVID-19. In DNA form, the CDR3 reads TGTGCCAGTTCTCCGGGACTAGCGGGAGAAGATACGCAGTATTTT. Its protein product is CASSPGLAGEDTQYF. The entire variable domain, with the rest obtained from reference TRBV11-2 and TRBJ2-3, is as follows: EAGVAQSPRYKIIEKRQSVAFWCNPISGHATLYWYQQILGQGPKLLIQFQNNGVVDDSQLPKDRFSAERLKGVDSTLKIQPAKLEDSAVYLCASSPGLAGEDTQYFGPGTRLTVL.